This T cell receptor beta chain was identified in a study of cytomegalovirus exposure and HLA in healthy donors (dated by TCRdb to about 2017). Context from the whole study: According to an earlier analysis of 587 of the donors, some 180 million T cells yielded 90 million to 140 million unique TCR beta sequences and 276 Gb of sequence data. Approximately 310 gigabases of sequencing data and tens of millions of unique TCR sequences were included in an early release covering 500 to 750 HLA-typed donors. Of the 300 to 500 genotyped donors, 75% to 85% were placed in the genetic ancestry cluster associated with self-reported Caucasian donors. The study was designed to test whether signatures of past pathogen exposure could be identified by cataloging public T cell receptors. The study used immunosequencing to profile the T cell repertoires of approximately 650 subjects and linked those repertoires to cytomegalovirus serostatus. A separate validation cohort of over 95 different subjects was used in addition to the 666-subject first cohort. To predict cytomegalovirus infection status, the study combined high-throughput TCR immunosequencing, statistical association of individual TCRs with disease status, and machine learning. To study patterns of TCR occurrence, a later analysis re-analyzed previously published TCR beta repertoires from 666 donors and added high-resolution HLA genotyping. In the later analysis, no new phenotypic data were used to find candidate immune exposures; instead, reliance was placed on TCR beta sequences and their occurrence across donors. An earlier analysis of some 500 of the donors used high-throughput TCR beta sequencing to judge whether each TCR beta V gene segment behaved as functional or pseudogenic. Donor age, sex, ethnicity and CMV serostatus were compiled together with the repertoire data. In a later genetic analysis, genome-wide SNP genotypes for about three fifths of the roughly 670 donors were used, and that subset was treated as a discovery cohort. Every repertoire in the discovery cohort had been generated on one and the same sequencing platform. HLA typing covered class I and class II loci at four-digit resolution. Typing coverage differed by locus: A, B, C, DRB1 and DQB1 were typed in about 620-630 donors, DQA1 in about 500, DPA1 in approximately 600, and DPB1 in just under 490. Five DR-DQ haplotypes were treated as single units for association and clustering because of strong linkage in the cohort. Among about 360 genotyped donors of the cohort, an average of 235,054 unique TCR beta nucleotide sequences were sequenced per donor, roughly a sixth of them non-productive. Study-wide findings and limitations: While some public TCRs were present in many individuals, most TCR sequences turned up only very rarely across donors. According to a later analysis, parvovirus B19, influenza, CMV and Epstein-Barr virus appeared linked to several top co-occurrence clusters. A further reported finding was that TCR beta sequences accurately predicted the HLA-A and HLA-B alleles for most subjects in the first cohort. Roughly uniform sequencing depth across donors was assumed in presence/absence analyses, although this assumption may not hold. When HLA alleles, especially DR and DQ, strongly co-occurred, attributing TCR associations to individual alleles was difficult. An earlier analysis of 587 of the donors showed that most TCR beta V segments appeared in productive rearrangements either about 90% or about 30% of the time, which broadly matched IMGT annotations. This cohort had only TCR beta chains sequenced, and the lack of alpha or paired-chain data limited which features could be detected. A later genetic analysis reported fewer N-insertions in productive TCRs among donors in an Asian-associated ancestry cluster than the roughly 620-donor mean. The sequencing pipeline was judged likely to have produced a cluster of highly shared sequence variants as a technical artifact. Specific HLA alleles were associated with over 15,000 TCR beta sequences at a false discovery rate of 0.05 in a later analysis. In a later analysis, HLA-associated TCR beta chains were found to be more clonally expanded and to have lower generation probabilities than equally common non-associated chains. The study listed 164 TCR beta chains as associated with cytomegalovirus. Because counts were too low, roughly 18 rarely observed V segments, including chromosome 9 orphons, were left out of the earlier analysis of approximately 500 of the donors. Immune exposure information for the cohort was limited to CMV serostatus. In vitro tests confirmed that a few of the cytomegalovirus-associated TCR beta chains recognize cytomegalovirus antigens. A later analysis found that TCR association rates varied across HLA loci, with DRB1 alleles showing the most associated TCRs and HLA-C alleles the fewest. Cytomegalovirus status was reported to be diagnosed by the classifier with high specificity and sensitivity in both the original and validation cohorts. Correlated functional status among segregating V segments might reflect linkage disequilibrium, but an unknown experimental factor could not be ruled out. According to a later analysis, most CMV-associated TCR beta chains appeared to be HLA-restricted, and the HLA associations seemed to be driven largely by CMV exposure. According to the authors, the approach could potentially be generalized to other disease states and immunological phenotypes. HLA typing was unavailable for some donors at each locus, so association tests used only the typed subset. In a later genetic analysis, a missense DCLRE1C variant was associated with V-gene and J-gene trimming of TCR beta chains, and the association was replicated in an independent cohort.

A note on this clone: Its antigen remains unidentified. Within one base of it there is no much larger clone, and no base qualities were kept.

The library was prepared using the immunoSEQ multiplex PCR assay. The multiplex PCR relied on a mix of 60 forward primers for TCR Vbeta segments and 13 reverse primers for TCR Jbeta segments. A multiplex PCR assay on genomic DNA amplified the CDR3 region of rearranged TCR beta genes. Amplified TCR beta libraries were sequenced as 87-base-pair reads on the Illumina HiSeq System. The source study handled its data this way. In a later analysis, 80 million or so unique TCR beta chains were counted across the approximately 640 repertoires, and around 10 million of these chains were shared by at least two donors. A nearest-neighbor algorithm error-corrected the raw reads and collapsed the reads into unique sequences, merging closely related sequences to remove PCR and sequencing errors. Alignment of CDR3 sequences to IMGT reference sequences was used to assign V, D and J gene segments. For a sequence to be retained, a match of at least six nucleotides to both a V gene segment and a J gene segment was required. A rearrangement was called productive if the CDR3 had no stop codons and remained in frame with V and J, and every other rearrangement was called non-productive. CDR3 was defined by IMGT convention, running from the second conserved V-encoded cysteine to the conserved J-encoded phenylalanine. Sequences without an unambiguous match to a single V gene segment were excluded from the earlier analysis of a few hundred of the donors. An earlier analysis of 450 to 650 of the donors called V segments functional above 56.7% productive rearrangements and segregating when the between-donor standard deviation exceeded 5%. To diagnose cytomegalovirus status from the catalog of TCR beta chain sequences, a statistical classification framework was built. V and J gene assignment, in a later analysis, came from comparing TCR nucleotide sequences with IMGT/GENE-DB human TR gene sequences. In a later analysis, CDR3 sequences and most-parsimonious VDJ recombination scenarios were assigned using the TCRdist pipeline. In a later analysis, each TCR beta chain was defined by its CDR3 amino acid sequence together with its V-gene family, and reads without a unique V-gene family were excluded. To address suspected cross-contamination and a sequencing artifact, a later analysis removed roughly 640 highly shared, low-generation-probability nucleotide sequences. In a later analysis, a clonal expansion index for each public chain was calculated from normalized within-repertoire ranks of inferred template counts. In a later analysis, generation probabilities were computed using a VDJ recombination model fitted to out-of-frame rearrangements, and the results were checked against IGoR. In a later analysis, TCR-TCR, TCR-HLA and TCR-CMV co-occurrence was scored with hypergeometric tests, and a repertoire-size bias correction was applied to TCR pairs. False discovery rates were estimated in a later analysis by permuting HLA or CMV assignments 20 times. A later analysis grouped co-occurring TCRs with DBSCAN, adding TCRdist sequence similarity when clustering within HLA-allele-positive subsets. Repertoires with fewer than 30,000 or more than 120,000 public chains, plus five repertoires with anomalous nucleotide sharing, were excluded from co-occurrence clustering. Not all clones reach the TCRdb copy of this immuneACCESS table, which keeps in-frame sequences only. Checked studies attribute under half of the gap to unresolved V genes and leave the rest unexplained. The V and J calls and clone size come from that table; D and trimming were worked out from the DNA. The table for this sample lists about 160,000 clones; 70% to 90% of them were counted only once. The ten largest make up 2% to 2.5% of the sample.

The cohort consisted of 650 to 700 healthy bone marrow donors. Cohort members were all nominally healthy when sampled, although unrecorded immune exposures were likely present. The donor was CMV seropositive and belonged to the group of more than 250 seropositive cohort members. Every donor gave a peripheral blood sample, and the peripheral blood mononuclear cells from that sample were used for TCR beta sequencing. The Qiagen DNeasy Blood Extraction Kit was used to extract genomic DNA from the blood cell samples. Sequences were obtained from PBMCs. This receptor was identified in a man between 18 and 29 years old in good health and CMV-seropositive.

The CDR3 has the sequence CASSEGGEAEAFF. The nucleotide sequence reads TGTGCCAGCAGTGAGGGTGGCGAAGCTGAAGCTTTCTTT. The chain links TRBV7-9 with TRBJ1-1; the D gene cannot be resolved reliably. From the cysteine up to the phenylalanine, the CDR3 has a length of 13 residues. This entry keeps only the CDR3 DNA: 39 bases, framed from base 1. The V and J ends are trimmed by 6 bases and 6 bases, leaving 14 bases between them. The CDR1 and CDR2 encoded by the germline V gene (reference sequence) are SEHNR and FQNEAQ.